Each of the 15 T cell receptor beta chains below was sequenced from the same sample in a study of PD-L1 blockade in urothelial cancer. Measured with immunoSEQ multiplex PCR; TCRdb has only the in-frame clones, and not every one. The sample holds about 52,000 clones, under 90% seen once. Here the sequenced sample was PBMCs, taken around atezolizumab (anti-PD-L1) treatment. All receptors derive from a man aged 35-49 years with urothelial cancer.

CDR3 protein: CASSYSSTEAFF. As DNA, the CDR3 is TGTGCCAGCAGTTACTCGAGCACTGAAGCTTTCTTT. V is TRBV6-5 and J is TRBJ1-1, with D unresolved. The length of the CDR3 is 12 residues. Between the trimmed V and J ends, which lost 0 bases and 4 bases, there was a span of 3 bases. Germline CDR1 is MNHEY and CDR2 is SVGAGI.

The chain carries TRBV27 and TRBJ2-2, with D possibly TRBD2 on 7 matching bases. Germline V gene sequence: CDR1 MNHEY, CDR2 SMNVEV (reference sequence). CDR3 length: 14 amino acids. V shed 8 bases and J shed 5 bases, with 15 bases lying between them. The chain's CDR3 is CASHLGGRTGELFF. In DNA, the CDR3 is TGTGCCAGCCACCTCGGGGGGCGGACCGGGGAGCTGTTTTTT.

This clone has more than one count but fewer than ten. V is TRBV29-1 and J is TRBJ1-1, with 7 bases that match TRBD1. This CDR3 region has 14 residues. Germline CDR1 and CDR2: SQVTM and ANQGSEA. The V segment lost 4 bases and the J segment 0 bases; nucleotides outside the gene matches: 5. Here the CDR3 reads CSVAGQAMNTEAFF. The CDR3 DNA is TGCAGCGTTGCAGGACAGGCCATGAACACTGAAGCTTTCTTT.

The V and J genes are TRBV6-5 and TRBJ1-5; D not certain. The V gene lost 4 bases and the J gene lost 0 bases, with 7 bases spanning the gap. The CDR3 runs 14 residues. The germline V gene encodes CDR1 MNHEY and CDR2 SVGAGI. The CDR3 here is CASSLQYSNQPQHF. The DNA for the CDR3 is TGTGCCAGCAGTTTACAGTATAGCAATCAGCCCCAGCATTTT.

The chain employs TRBV7-2 and TRBJ1-4, with D tentatively TRBD1 (6 bases). Per the germline V gene, CDR1 is SGHTA and CDR2 is FQGNSA. The CDR3 has 15 amino acids. Trimming took 6 bases from V and 8 from J, leaving 19 bases between them. The CDR3 nucleotides are TGTGCCAGCAGTTACTCCGGGACAAGCCGGGAAAAACTGTTTTTT. Protein: CASSYSGTSREKLFF. Complete variable domain (other parts from reference TRBV7-2 and TRBJ1-4): GAGVSQSPSNKVTEKGKDVELRCDPISGHTALYWYRQSLGQGLEFLIYFQGNSAPDKSGLPSDRFSAERTGGSVSTLTIQRTQQEDSAVYLCASSYSGTSREKLFFGSGTQLSVL.

The chain has TRBV27 and TRBJ1-2; possible D gene TRBD1, 6 bases. This CDR3 region has 14 residues. Between the trimmed V and J ends, which lost 4 bases and 2 bases, there was a span of 11 bases. CDR1 and CDR2 (germline): MNHEY, SMNVEV (reference sequence). The CDR3 nucleotides read TGTGCCAGCAGTTCGGGACAACCCAACTATGGCTACACCTTC. This translates into CASSSGQPNYGYTF.

This chain links TRBV2 with TRBJ1-4, with 7 bases aligning to TRBD1. V lost 7 bases, J lost 8 bases, and 13 bases stayed unmatched. The CDR3 sequence is 15 residues long. Germline values: CDR1 SNHLY, CDR2 FYNNEI. The CDR3 DNA follows: TGTGCCAGCACCGAGGAGACAGGGATTTACGAAAAACTGTTTTTT. Its protein is CASTEETGIYEKLFF.

This clone was recorded only once. This chain's CDR3 is CASSLTGKGVRTDQPQHF. Here the CDR3 DNA reads TGTGCCAGCAGTTTAACAGGGAAAGGAGTTAGGACGGATCAGCCCCAGCATTTT. This rearrangement joins TRBV28 to TRBJ1-5; D possibly corresponds to TRBD1 (6 bases). Germline values: CDR1 MDHEN, CDR2 SYDVKM. This CDR3 comprises 18 residues. The V end lost 2 bases, the J end lost 5 bases, and 22 bases lay between the germline ends. Based on the CDR3 plus reference TRBV28 and TRBJ1-5, the full variable domain is DVKVTQSSRYLVKRTGEKVFLECVQDMDHENMFWYRQDPGLGLRLIYFSYDVKMKEKGDIPEGYSVSREKKERFSLILESASTNQTSMYLCASSLTGKGVRTDQPQHFGDGTRLSIL.

V usage is TRBV5-5 and J usage is TRBJ2-1, with TRBD2 matching 7 bases. The V segment lost 0 bases and the J segment 6 bases; nucleotides outside the gene matches: 6. The length of the CDR3 is 15 residues. The germline V gene encodes CDR1 SGHKS and CDR2 YYEKEE (reference sequence). CDR3 region: CASSLGGSSFNEQFF. For the CDR3, the DNA is TGTGCCAGCAGCTTGGGCGGGAGCTCTTTCAATGAGCAGTTCTTC.

The J gene is TRBJ1-3, the V gene TRBV19; D might be TRBD1 (5 bases). Trimming cost V 4 bases and J 3 bases, with 13 bases left between them. The CDR3 sequence is 15 residues long. Germline V CDR1 and CDR2: LNHDA, SQIVND (reference sequence). CDR3 bases: TGTGCCAGTAGTAGAGGAATTACAGGTGGAAACACCATATATTTT. Residues: CASSRGITGGNTIYF. Drawing the rest from reference TRBV19 and TRBJ1-3, the complete variable domain is DGGITQSPKYLFRKEGQNVTLSCEQNLNHDAMYWYRQDPGQGLRLIYYSQIVNDFQKGDIAEGYSVSREKKESFPLTVTSAQKNPTAFYLCASSRGITGGNTIYFGEGSWLTVV.

The rearrangement uses TRBV7-6 and TRBJ2-3; D is unresolved. Trimming pared 2 bases from V and 6 bases from J, leaving 6 bases between. Germline CDR1 SGHVS, CDR2 FNYEAQ. This CDR3 has 12 residues. CDR3 DNA sequence: TGTGCCAGCAGCTTATCGGGTGATACGCAGTATTTT. It specifies CASSLSGDTQYF.

The rearrangement links TRBV5-1 to TRBJ1-4; D unclear. Trimming cost V 6 bases and J 2 bases, with 17 bases left between them. Looked up from germline, CDR1 is SGHRS and CDR2 is YFSETQ. This CDR3 has 16 amino acids. Here the CDR3 DNA reads TGCGCCAGCACTCCCGGGGAGGCCAGGACTAATGAAAAACTGTTTTTT. It encodes CASTPGEARTNEKLFF.

The V call is TRBV4-1, the J call TRBJ2-2; possible D gene TRBD2, 6 bases. CDR3 size: 15 residues. V was cut by 4 bases and J by 11 bases, with 20 bases left in between. The V gene's germline CDR1 is MGHRA and CDR2 YSYEKL. CDR3 in DNA: TGCGCCAGCAGCCCAGAACGCGGGAAGGGTAGCGAGCTGTTTTTT. Protein: CASSPERGKGSELFF.

The chain joins TRBV4-1 to TRBJ1-3, with 9 bases aligning to TRBD1. The CDR3 consists of 17 residues. The germline V gene encodes CDR1 MGHRA and CDR2 YSYEKL. Unmatched junction bases numbered 6, after V lost 1 base and J lost 2 bases. The DNA of the CDR3 is TGCGCCAGCAGCCAAGTTACGGGACAGGGAACTGGAAACACCATATATTTT. Encoded protein: CASSQVTGQGTGNTIYF.

This clone was seen a single time. The chain links TRBV21-1 to TRBJ1-1; the D segment call TRBD1 is taken from the table without a DNA check. TRBV21-1 is reported as a pseudogene. The CDR3 sequence is 18 residues long. The CDR3, as DNA: TGTGCCAGCAGCAAAGCGGATTCCAAACCACAGGGAGACACTGAAGCTTTCTTT. Its protein product is CASSKADSKPQGDTEAFF.